Ten or more counts support the clone carrying this T cell receptor (beta chain). The record originates from a study of T-cell memory formation after mild COVID-19. Germline CDR1 is MNHEY and CDR2 is SVGAGI. This CDR3 spans 13 amino acids. V was cut by 4 bases and J by 4 bases, with 10 bases left in between. TCRdb re-called the 5' RACE reads through MiXCR, storing one row per CDR3 protein. The sample lists a few hundred thousand distinct CDR3 sequences; around 15% were seen once. Material for sequencing was PBMCs or a T cell subset sorted from them (not recorded which). This sequence was found in a young man who had mild COVID-19 (a few samples of this study predate the infection). Cell type and time point are not known. This chain connects TRBV6-5 to TRBJ1-2; TRBD1 might be the D (5 bases). Here the CDR3 DNA reads TGTGCCAGCAGTTTGCAGGGAGCCTATGGCTACACCTTC. The encoded protein is CASSLQGAYGYTF.